These T cell receptor beta chains were read from a single sample in a study of blood T cells in healthy people across ages. TCRdb ran MiXCR on the 5' RACE reads and lists one entry per CDR3 protein. The sample lists about 1.6 million distinct CDR3 sequences, 30% to 40% occurring once. Sequences were obtained from blood. These receptors all stem from a woman between 25 and 40 years old in good health. Each CDR3 is given with its conserved first and last residue. D genes are given only for firm matches. Clone size is given for some rows only: seen once, a few or many times, or a class if the clone is expanded.

J gene | V gene | D gene | clone size | CDR3 DNA | CDR3 protein
TRBJ1-2 | TRBV2 | - | - | TGTGCCAGTAGTGAGGTCACAGGAGGCTACACCTTC | CASSEVTGGYTF
TRBJ2-3 | TRBV7-3 | - | few | TGTGCCAGCAGCCGAAACGCGCAAACAGATACGCAGTATTTT | CASSRNAQTDTQYF
TRBJ1-2 | TRBV5-1 | TRBD1 | - | TGCGCCAGCAGCTTGGGAGGACAGGGAAGCGCTGGCTACACCTTC | CASSLGGQGSAGYTF
TRBJ2-2 | TRBV5-1 | - | - | TGCGCCAGCCACCGGGGGAACACCGGGGAGCTGTTTTTT | CASHRGNTGELFF
TRBJ1-5 | TRBV24-1 | TRBD1 | - | TGTGCCACCAGTGATACGGACAGGTCCGATCAGCCCCAGCATTTT | CATSDTDRSDQPQHF
TRBJ1-2 | TRBV21-1 | - | - | TGTGCCAGCAGCAAAAAGGCAACCGGTGCCTATGGCTACACCTTC | CASSKKATGAYGYTF
TRBJ2-7 | TRBV19 | TRBD1 | - | TGTGCCACCGCAGGGACAGCCTACGAGCAGTACTTC | CATAGTAYEQYF
TRBJ2-1 | TRBV5-1 | TRBD2 | - | TGCGCCAGCAGCTTGGCAGGACTAGAGTACAATGAGCAGTTCTTC | CASSLAGLEYNEQFF
TRBJ1-1 | TRBV7-3 | - | few | TGTGCCAGCAGCTCCGACCCAAATTCGGGCACTGAAGCTTTCTTT | CASSSDPNSGTEAFF
TRBJ1-1 | TRBV27 | - | - | TGTGCCAGCAGTTTATGGACGGACACTGAAGCTTTCTTT | CASSLWTDTEAFF
TRBJ1-4 | TRBV5-1 | - | - | TGCGCCAGCAGCAAGGGGTACGGGACAACTAATGAAAAACTGTTTTTT | CASSKGYGTTNEKLFF
TRBJ2-7 | TRBV6-5 | TRBD1 | - | TGTGCCAGCAGCCCGTGGACAGGGTATGGGACCTACGAGCAGTACTTC | CASSPWTGYGTYEQYF
TRBJ2-7 | TRBV5-1 | - | - | TGCGCCAGCAGCTTGCGACCACAGGCCGAGCAGTACTTC | CASSLRPQAEQYF
TRBJ2-5 | TRBV7-9 | - | - | TGTGCCAGCAGCCAGCCCGAGGGGGGCCGACGGCAAGAGACCCAGTACTTC | CASSQPEGGRRQETQYF
TRBJ1-1 | TRBV9 | - | - | TGTGCCAGCAGCGTAATCGGGGACACTGAAGCTTTCTTT | CASSVIGDTEAFF
TRBJ1-1 | TRBV7-6 | - | - | TGTGCCAGCAGCTTAGAGCCAGTCAGTAACACTGAAGCTTTCTTT | CASSLEPVSNTEAFF
TRBJ2-7 | TRBV13 | TRBD2 | once | TGTGCCAGCAGCATAGGGCTAGCGGTGGGGAGCCGGTACTTC | CASSIGLAVGSRYF
TRBJ2-3 | TRBV2 | TRBD2 | few | TGTGCCAGCAGTAAGGCGGAGGCTAGCGGGACGGCTGATACGCAGTATTTT | CASSKAEASGTADTQYF
TRBJ2-4 | TRBV10-2 | TRBD2 | - | TGCGCCAGCAGTAGATCGCTAGCGGGAGAGGGCGATCAGTACTTC | CASSRSLAGEGDQYF
TRBJ2-1 | TRBV3-1 | TRBD2 | - | TGTGCCAGCAGCCAAGTAGCGGGGGGGCGCTACAATGAGCAGTTCTTC | CASSQVAGGRYNEQFF
TRBJ2-5 | TRBV7-2 | TRBD2 | - | TGTACCAGCAGCTTAGCAGCCCGGGGGGTCGGGGAGACCCAGTACTTC | CTSSLAARGVGETQYF
TRBJ2-1 | TRBV12-3/TRBV12-4 | - | - | TGTGCCACTTTACAGGGTACCGATGAGCAGTTCTTC | CATLQGTDEQFF
TRBJ1-5 | TRBV20-1 | TRBD1 | - | TGCAGTACTCGTGAGGGACAGCCCACGCAGCCCCAGCATTTT | CSTREGQPTQPQHF
TRBJ1-2 | TRBV30 | - | - | TGTGCCTGGAGACAGCACTATGGCTACACCTTC | CAWRQHYGYTF
TRBJ2-2 | TRBV4-2 | - | - | TGTGCCAGCAGCCAAGAGTGGCAGGGCACCGGGGAGCTGTTTTTT | CASSQEWQGTGELFF
TRBJ1-2 | TRBV30 | - | - | TGTGCCTCTCGGATCGGCTACACCTTC | CASRIGYTF
TRBJ1-6 | TRBV7-6 | TRBD1 | - | TGTGCCAGCAGCCCGGACAGGGGGCGATCACCCCTCCACTTT | CASSPDRGRSPLHF
TRBJ1-1 | TRBV10-3 | - | - | TGTGCCATCAGTGAGACAGGGATTGAAGCTTTCTTT | CAISETGIEAFF
TRBJ2-7 | TRBV5-1 | - | - | TGCGCCAGCAGCACTACACCCCGGGACCGACCTTACGAGCAGTACTTC | CASSTTPRDRPYEQYF
TRBJ2-3 | TRBV9 | TRBD2 | - | TGTGCCAGCAAAGGATTTGGTGGCGGGAGGCCAGATACGCAGTATTTT | CASKGFGGGRPDTQYF
TRBJ2-5 | TRBV4-2 | - | few | TGTGCCAGCAGCCAAATTAGCGGGACAGGGTCAGAGACCCAGTACTTC | CASSQISGTGSETQYF
TRBJ2-1 | TRBV5-6 | TRBD1 | - | TGTGCCAGCAGCTTGAAATGGGACAGGGGGAATTTTGGAAACAATGAGCAGTTCTTC | CASSLKWDRGNFGNNEQFF
TRBJ2-3 | TRBV5-1 | TRBD2 | few | TGCGCCAGCAGCCCTGGGACTACCCCGGCGGATACGCAGTATTTT | CASSPGTTPADTQYF
TRBJ2-3 | TRBV20-1 | - | - | TGCAGTGCTCGGGGAACCTACGGACAAGAGGGGCCAGATACGCAGTATTTT | CSARGTYGQEGPDTQYF
TRBJ1-2 | TRBV7-9 | TRBD1 | few | TGTGCCAGCAGCCCCTTTGAGACAGGGTACTATGGCTACACCTTC | CASSPFETGYYGYTF
TRBJ1-4 | TRBV30 | - | - | TGTGCCTGGAGTGTAAACGGGGTTGGTGAAAAACTGTTTTTT | CAWSVNGVGEKLFF
TRBJ1-2 | TRBV5-1 | - | - | TGCGCCAGCAGCCCTCCGAGGGTCGGGGCCCAAAGCTATGGCTACACCTTC | CASSPPRVGAQSYGYTF
TRBJ2-1 | TRBV5-1 | TRBD1 | - | TGCGCCAGCAGCTTGGGTAGTGACAGGGCAAATGAGCAGTTCTTC | CASSLGSDRANEQFF
TRBJ2-1 | TRBV6-1 | TRBD1 | - | TGTGCCAGCAGTGAGGGACAGGCTCTGGGGTACAATGAGCAGTTCTTC | CASSEGQALGYNEQFF
TRBJ2-3 | TRBV6-6 | TRBD2 | few | TGTGCCAGCAGTTACTCGACGCTAGCGGAACTCACAGATACGCAGTATTTT | CASSYSTLAELTDTQYF
TRBJ2-7 | TRBV27 | - | few | TGTGCCAGCAGTCCGATGGGCCCGTCCTACGAGCAGTACTTC | CASSPMGPSYEQYF
TRBJ2-6 | TRBV25-1 | - | - | TGTGCCAGCAGTGAACCCCGACCTTATGAAAACTCTGGGGCCAACGTCCTGACTTTC | CASSEPRPYENSGANVLTF
TRBJ1-2 | TRBV29-1 | - | - | TGCAGCGTTGGTTGGGGGCGCGAAAGCTACACCTTC | CSVGWGRESYTF
TRBJ2-7 | TRBV14 | - | - | TGTGCCAGCGGCCAAGGGCATATCTACGGGCAGTACTTC | CASGQGHIYGQYF
TRBJ2-3 | TRBV29-1 | - | few | TGCAGCGTTTTTAAGGGTGGGGCAGATACGCAGTATTTT | CSVFKGGADTQYF
TRBJ2-3 | TRBV7-8 | TRBD1 | few | TGTGCCAGCAGCTCCCTTGGGACAGGGAGCACAGATACGCAGTATTTT | CASSSLGTGSTDTQYF
TRBJ1-1 | TRBV28 | - | - | TGTGCCAGCAGTACTGGGGGAATGACAGAGGCTGAAGCTTTCTTT | CASSTGGMTEAEAFF
TRBJ1-6 | TRBV12-3/TRBV12-4 | - | - | TGTGCCAGCAGTTTAGCGGCTGGTTCACCCCTCCACTTT | CASSLAAGSPLHF
TRBJ2-3 | TRBV14 | TRBD2 | many | TGTGCCAGCTCACCGGGACTAGGTGGAGATACGCAGTATTTT | CASSPGLGGDTQYF
TRBJ2-7 | TRBV4-1 | - | many | TGCGCCAGCAGCCAAGATCCGTTTAGGACCGCAATGAACGAGCAGTACTTC | CASSQDPFRTAMNEQYF
TRBJ2-7 | TRBV20-1 | - | - | TGCAGTGCTGGCAGGGGAACCTACGAGCAGTACTTC | CSAGRGTYEQYF
TRBJ2-1 | TRBV5-1 | - | few | TGCGCCAGCAGCTTGGATCCCTCGGTTGAGCAGTTCTTC | CASSLDPSVEQFF
TRBJ1-1 | TRBV15 | TRBD1 | - | TGTGCCACCAGCGCTAGACAGGGGGCTAGGACTGAAGCTTTCTTT | CATSARQGARTEAFF
TRBJ2-1 | TRBV15 | - | few | TGTGCCACCAGCAGCCGTGACGGGAGTTTATACAATGAGCAGTTCTTC | CATSSRDGSLYNEQFF